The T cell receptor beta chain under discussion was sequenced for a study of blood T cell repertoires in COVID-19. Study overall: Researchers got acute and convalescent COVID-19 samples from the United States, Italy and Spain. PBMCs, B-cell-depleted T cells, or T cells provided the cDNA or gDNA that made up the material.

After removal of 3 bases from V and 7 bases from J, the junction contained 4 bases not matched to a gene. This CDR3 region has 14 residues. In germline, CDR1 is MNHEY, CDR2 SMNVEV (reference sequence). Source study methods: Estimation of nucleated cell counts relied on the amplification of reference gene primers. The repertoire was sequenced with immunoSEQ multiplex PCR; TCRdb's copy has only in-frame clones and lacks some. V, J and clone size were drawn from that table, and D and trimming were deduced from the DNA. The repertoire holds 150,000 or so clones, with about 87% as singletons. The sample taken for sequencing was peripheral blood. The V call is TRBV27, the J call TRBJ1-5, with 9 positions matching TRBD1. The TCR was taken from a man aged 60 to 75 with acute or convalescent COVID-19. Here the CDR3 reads CASSLTGGWQPQHF. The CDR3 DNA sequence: TGTGCCAGCAGTTTGACAGGGGGATGGCAGCCCCAGCATTTT.